The 8 T cell receptor beta chains given below trace back to one sample, sequenced in a study of T cells in Graves' hyperthyroidism and ophthalmopathy (dated by TCRdb to between 2017 and 2020). The library was made by multiplex PCR. The reads were generated on an Illumina HiSeq 2000. Amplification of TCR beta CDR3 regions was carried out from RNA transcripts. The TCR CDR3 was subjected to a first round of RT-PCR using the HTBI primer set and the Qiagen OneStep RT-PCR kit. The public sequencing data were trimmed at Q25 with fastp and processed into clonotypes with MiXCR by TCRdb, which kept only in-frame beta chains. Identical CDR3 proteins give one entry, which carries the most common genes and DNA. For this sample the table gives roughly 750,000 distinct CDR3 sequences, of which around 15% were detected only once. Jointly, the top ten make up 8.4% of the sample. Sequenced material: blood. The receptor source for this set is a man younger than 30 with Graves' hyperthyroidism.

This clonotype showed up just once. This may arise from a read error, as a much more abundant clone is one base away. The chain links TRBV6-2 or TRBV6-3 to TRBJ1-5, with D perhaps TRBD1 (6 bases). Germline-derived CDR1 and CDR2 are MNHEY and SVGEGT. V dropped 11 bases and J dropped 2 bases, with 16 bases sitting between them. This CDR3 comprises 14 residues. CDR3 sequence reads: CAGTFSGGNQPQHF. CDR3 bases: TGTGCCGGCACCTTCTCAGGGGGCAATCAGCCCCAGCATTTT.

The CDR3 is CASSLGQVPRPQHF. The CDR3 DNA follows: TGTGCCAGCAGCCTCGGACAGGTCCCAAGACCCCAGCATTTT. The chain joins TRBV5-5 to TRBJ1-5, with 7 positions matching TRBD1. The V segment lost 4 bases and the J segment 10 bases; nucleotides outside the gene matches: 11. The CDR3 sequence is 14 residues long. The germline V gene has CDR1 SGHKS and CDR2 YYEKEE (reference sequence). Together with reference TRBV5-5 and TRBJ1-5, the CDR3 gives the full variable domain: DAGVTQSPTHLIKTRGQQVTLRCSPISGHKSVSWYQQVLGQGPQFIFQYYEKEERGRGNFPDRFSARQFPNYSSELNVNALLLGDSALYLCASSLGQVPRPQHFGDGTRLSIL.

This clonotype was recorded a few times. The chain is built from TRBV15 and TRBJ2-3; the D is unclear. V was clipped by 9 bases and J by 4 bases, with 14 bases between them. CDR3 length: 13 residues. Germline CDR1 and CDR2: LNHNV and YYDKDF (reference sequence). The CDR3 nucleotides read TGTGCCACACGAACCACGGGCGCAGATACGCAGTATTTT. Its translation is CATRTTGADTQYF.

This clonotype has only a few counts. This chain connects TRBV12-3 or TRBV12-4 to TRBJ2-5; 12 bases are shared with TRBD2. The junction had 9 bases not matched to a gene; V was cut back by 5 bases and J by 2 bases. There are 17 residues in the CDR3. The CDR3 sequence: CASSRMIGLAGQETQYF. The DNA for the CDR3 is TGTGCCAGCAGTCGCATGATTGGACTAGCGGGACAAGAGACCCAGTACTTC.

The chain is built from TRBV6-2 or TRBV6-3 and TRBJ2-7, with 8 bases matching TRBD1. Germline CDR1 MNHEY, CDR2 SVGEGT. The CDR3 is 14 residues long. V lost 8 bases and J lost 3; bases outside the gene matches: 9. CDR3 bases: TGTGCCAGCCCCCCGGGACAGGTCTACTACGAGCAGTACTTC. This encodes CASPPGQVYYEQYF.

Concerning this clonotype: Just one base apart from a much larger clone, this may be a read error. The rearrangement uses TRBV28 and TRBJ2-6; TRBD2 is a possible D gene (7 bases). The CDR3 consists of 16 residues. Germline assignment: CDR1 MDHEN and CDR2 SYDVKM. The CDR3 loop is CAIEGGVGSGVNVLTF. Here the CDR3 DNA reads TGTGCCATCGAAGGGGGGGTTGGCTCTGGGGTCAACGTCCTGACTTTC. The whole variable domain, remainder taken from reference TRBV28 and TRBJ2-6, is DVKVTQSSRYLVKRTGEKVFLECVQDMDHENMFWYRQDPGLGLRLIYFSYDVKMKEKGDIPEGYSVSREKKERFSLILESASTNQTSMYLCAIEGGVGSGVNVLTFGAGSRLTVL.

Many counts were recorded for this clonotype. The chain uses TRBV30 and TRBJ1-2, with D uncertain. CDR1 is GTSNPN and CDR2 is SVGIG in the germline V gene (reference sequence). V was cut by 0 bases and J by 8 bases, with 13 bases left in between. CDR3 length equals 13 residues. CDR3 DNA: TGTGCCTGGAGTGTATCGGGCCCCATGGGCTACACCTTC. Encoded protein: CAWSVSGPMGYTF.

This clonotype was seen ten or more times. The rearrangement uses TRBV28 and TRBJ2-7, with D tentatively TRBD1 (6 bases). CDR3 length: 14 amino acids. The ends were cut back, 11 bases at V and 1 base at J, with 18 bases in the middle. CDR1 and CDR2 from the germline V gene are MDHEN and SYDVKM. The CDR3 sequence is CASATDSLSYEQYF. The DNA for the CDR3 is TGTGCCTCAGCGACGGACAGCCTTTCCTACGAGCAGTACTTC.